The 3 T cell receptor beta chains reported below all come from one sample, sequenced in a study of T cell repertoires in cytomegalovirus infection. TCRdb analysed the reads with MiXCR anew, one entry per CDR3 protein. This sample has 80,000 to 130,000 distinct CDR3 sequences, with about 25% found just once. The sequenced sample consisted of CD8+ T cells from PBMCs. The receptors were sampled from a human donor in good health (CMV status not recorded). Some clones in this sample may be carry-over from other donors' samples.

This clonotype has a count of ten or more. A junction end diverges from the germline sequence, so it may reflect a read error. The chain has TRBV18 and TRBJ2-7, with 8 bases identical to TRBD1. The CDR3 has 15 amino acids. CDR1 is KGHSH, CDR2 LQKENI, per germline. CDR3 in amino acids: CASSAPGQVDYEQYF. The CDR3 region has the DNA TGTGCCAGCTCAGCACCGGGACAGGTCGACTACGAGCAGTACTTC.

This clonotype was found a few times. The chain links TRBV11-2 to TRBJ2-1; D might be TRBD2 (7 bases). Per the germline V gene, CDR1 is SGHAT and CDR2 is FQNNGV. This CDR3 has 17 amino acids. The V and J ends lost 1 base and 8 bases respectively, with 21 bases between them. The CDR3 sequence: CASSLVSGGGPRDEQFF. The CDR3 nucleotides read TGTGCCAGCAGCTTAGTTAGTGGGGGGGGGCCCAGGGATGAGCAGTTCTTC.

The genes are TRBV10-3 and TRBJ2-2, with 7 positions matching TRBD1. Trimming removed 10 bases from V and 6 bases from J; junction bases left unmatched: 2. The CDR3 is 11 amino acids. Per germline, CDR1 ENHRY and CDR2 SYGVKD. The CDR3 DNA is TGTGCCACCCAGGGGGCCGGGGAGCTGTTTTTT. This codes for CATQGAGELFF.